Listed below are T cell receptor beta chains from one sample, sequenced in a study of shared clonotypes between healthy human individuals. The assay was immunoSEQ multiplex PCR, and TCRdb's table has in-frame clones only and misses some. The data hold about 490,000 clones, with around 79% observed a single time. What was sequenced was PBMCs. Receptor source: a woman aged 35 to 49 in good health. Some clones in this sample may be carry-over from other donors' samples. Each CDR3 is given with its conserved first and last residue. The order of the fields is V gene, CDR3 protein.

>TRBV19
CASSSTGTGYSNQPQHF
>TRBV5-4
CASSLPRGLSYEQYF
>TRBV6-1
CASSWERGIYGYTF
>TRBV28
CASRPPSGGTGELFF
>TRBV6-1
CASSEAPRLAGYEQYF
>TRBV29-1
CSVSLSGPTRTGELFF
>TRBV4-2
CASSQGRDSGNTIYF
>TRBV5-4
CASSFPRTGGYNEQFF
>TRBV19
CASSYRDTEAFF
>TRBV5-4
CASSLEETGNYGYTF
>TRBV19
CASSTTGLNGYTF
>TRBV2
CASRGDRDEQYF
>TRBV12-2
CASRWDRNATNEKLFF
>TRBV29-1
CSVSRGRDYGYTF
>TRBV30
CAWSVREYEQYF
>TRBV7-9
CASSLGQGAGNQPQHF
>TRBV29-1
CSAAGTEGNQPQHF
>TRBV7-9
CASRPGTGTENNSPLHF
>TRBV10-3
CAISETGATNEKLFF
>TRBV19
CASSSGRLTDTQYF
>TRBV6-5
CASSYAPGNTGELFF
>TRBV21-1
CASRNHRDRVREQYF
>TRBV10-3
CAISEAGGTDTQYF
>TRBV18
CASSPLATENTGELFF
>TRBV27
CASSLERSNTEAFF
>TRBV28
CASSLYGEKLFF
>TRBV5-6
CASSVTGGYGYTF
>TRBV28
CASRGRQGVMFF